The rows below give T cell receptor beta chains drawn from one sample of a study of cytomegalovirus exposure and HLA in healthy donors. TCRdb keeps only in-frame clones here, not all; method: immunoSEQ multiplex PCR. The sample contains under 200,000 clones, 70% to 80% of which appear only once. Sample: PBMCs. The receptors stem from a man aged 25 to 45 in good health and CMV-seronegative. The CDR3 runs from the conserved cysteine through the conserved F or W. Each record gives: CDR3 protein, CDR3 DNA, D gene, clone size, J gene, V gene. A D gene is named only where the DNA matches it firmly. Clone size appears in some rows only: once, few, many, or a class for an expanded clone.

CASKQDGYEQYF | TGTGCCAGCAAACAGGACGGCTACGAGCAGTACTTC | - | - | TRBJ2-7 | TRBV2
CASSFDRGPDTQYF | TGTGCCAGCAGCTTCGACAGGGGGCCAGATACGCAGTATTTT | TRBD1 | - | TRBJ2-3 | TRBV7-2
CASSYGQAYEQYF | TGTGCCAGCAGCTATGGACAGGCCTACGAGCAGTACTTC | TRBD1 | - | TRBJ2-7 | TRBV5-4
CASSLEQGHTIYF | TGTGCCAGCAGCTTGGAACAGGGGCACACCATATATTTT | TRBD1 | - | TRBJ1-3 | TRBV5-5
CASSAPETGDYEQYF | TGTGCCAGCAGTGCCCCAGAGACAGGGGATTACGAGCAGTACTTC | TRBD1 | - | TRBJ2-7 | TRBV28
CASSYPGQGFYNEQFF | TGTGCCAGCAGTTATCCGGGACAGGGGTTCTACAATGAGCAGTTCTTC | TRBD1 | - | TRBJ2-1 | TRBV6-6
CASSEAGTSGTGELFF | TGTGCCAGCAGTGAAGCGGGGACTAGCGGCACCGGGGAGCTGTTTTTT | TRBD2 | - | TRBJ2-2 | TRBV2
CASSTSGTSGKEGFF | TGCGCCAGCAGCACCTCCGGGACTAGCGGGAAAGAGGGGTTCTTC | TRBD2 | - | TRBJ2-1 | TRBV5-1
CASSKTGTGAPYGYTF | TGTGCCAGCAGCAAGACCGGGACAGGGGCTCCCTATGGCTACACCTTC | TRBD1 | - | TRBJ1-2 | TRBV9
CASSLGLAGEDETQYF | TGTGCCAGCAGCTTGGGGCTAGCGGGAGAGGATGAGACCCAGTACTTC | TRBD2 | - | TRBJ2-5 | TRBV5-7
CASSPRTWTGNEAFF | TGTGCCAGCAGCCCACGGACCTGGACAGGGAATGAAGCTTTCTTT | TRBD1 | - | TRBJ1-1 | TRBV7-9
CASSPLAAGGGDTQYF | TGTGCCAGCAGCCCTCTTGCAGCGGGAGGAGGAGATACGCAGTATTTT | TRBD2 | - | TRBJ2-3 | TRBV5-4
CASSQEQGYGYTF | TGTGCCAGCAGCCAAGAACAGGGCTATGGCTACACCTTC | - | few | TRBJ1-2 | TRBV28
CASQTSGSAAGELFF | TGTGCCAGCCAGACTAGCGGGAGCGCGGCCGGGGAGCTGTTTTTT | TRBD2 | - | TRBJ2-2 | TRBV5-4
CASSVTSGSNNEQFF | TGTGCCAGCAGTGTGACTAGCGGGAGTAATAATGAGCAGTTCTTC | TRBD2 | - | TRBJ2-1 | TRBV6-1
CASSESSGSNNEQFF | TGTGCCAGCAGTGAGTCAAGCGGGAGCAACAATGAGCAGTTCTTC | TRBD2 | - | TRBJ2-1 | TRBV2